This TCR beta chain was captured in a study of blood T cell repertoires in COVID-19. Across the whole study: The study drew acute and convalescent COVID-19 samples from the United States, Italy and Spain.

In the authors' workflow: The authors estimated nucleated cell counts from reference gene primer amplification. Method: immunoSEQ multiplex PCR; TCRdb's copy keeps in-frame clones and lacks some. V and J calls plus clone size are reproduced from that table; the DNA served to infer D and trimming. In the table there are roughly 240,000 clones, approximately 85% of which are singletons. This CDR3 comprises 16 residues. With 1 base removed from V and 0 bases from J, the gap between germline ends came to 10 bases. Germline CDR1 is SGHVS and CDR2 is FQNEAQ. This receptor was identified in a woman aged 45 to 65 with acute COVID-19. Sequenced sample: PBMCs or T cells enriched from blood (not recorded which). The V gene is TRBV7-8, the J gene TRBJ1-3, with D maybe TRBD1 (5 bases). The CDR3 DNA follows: TGTGCCAGCAGCTTAGGCGGGACGGTCTCTGGAAACACCATATATTTT. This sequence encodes CASSLGGTVSGNTIYF.